The rows below give T cell receptor beta chains drawn from one sample of a study of blood T cell repertoires in COVID-19. The protocol was immunoSEQ multiplex PCR, while the TCRdb copy is restricted to in-frame clones and leaves out a portion. The sample lists 43,000 or so clones, 80% to 85% occurring once. The sequenced material came from peripheral blood. Receptors were obtained from a man aged 55 to 70 with active COVID-19. The CDR3 runs from the conserved cysteine through the conserved F or W. A D gene is named only where the DNA matches it firmly. Some rows have no size entry. The others give once, few or many, or a class for an expanded clone.

J: TRBJ1-2; V: TRBV9; size: -; D: -; CDR3: CASSVEQYGYGYTF; DNA: TGTGCCAGCAGCGTAGAACAGTACGGCTATGGCTACACCTTC
J: TRBJ1-2; V: TRBV27; size: -; D: -; CDR3: CASSFSLPGAQGGTDGYTF; DNA: TGTGCCAGCAGTTTCTCCCTACCAGGGGCCCAGGGTGGGACCGATGGCTACACCTTC
J: TRBJ1-6; V: TRBV2; size: -; D: -; CDR3: CASSEYSEGYSPLHF; DNA: TGTGCCAGCAGTGAATATAGCGAAGGTTATTCACCCCTCCACTTT
J: TRBJ1-2; V: TRBV29-1; size: -; D: -; CDR3: CSVEVVQTAYTF; DNA: TGCAGCGTTGAAGTCGTCCAGACAGCCTACACCTTC
J: TRBJ2-1; V: TRBV7-3; size: -; D: -; CDR3: CASSPNRGSYNEQFF; DNA: TGTGCCAGCAGCCCTAACCGGGGTTCCTACAATGAGCAGTTCTTC
J: TRBJ1-6; V: TRBV19; size: few; D: -; CDR3: CASNGENSPLHF; DNA: TGTGCCAGTAATGGGGAGAATTCACCCCTCCACTTT
J: TRBJ2-1; V: TRBV7-9; size: -; D: TRBD2; CDR3: CASSLPIASGSGGQFF; DNA: TGTGCCAGCAGCTTACCAATTGCTAGCGGGAGTGGCGGGCAGTTCTTC
J: TRBJ2-2; V: TRBV27; size: -; D: TRBD1; CDR3: CASSAGTGGGELFF; DNA: TGTGCCAGCAGTGCTGGGACAGGGGGCGGGGAGCTGTTTTTT
J: TRBJ2-7; V: TRBV10-1; size: -; D: -; CDR3: CASSVLGDSGNRSEQYF; DNA: TGCGCCAGCAGTGTCCTCGGGGATTCGGGAAACCGTAGCGAGCAGTACTTC
J: TRBJ1-4; V: TRBV7-8; size: -; D: TRBD1; CDR3: CASSPLGQGHEKLFF; DNA: TGTGCCAGCAGCCCCCTGGGACAGGGTCACGAAAAACTGTTTTTT
J: TRBJ2-5; V: TRBV6-5; size: -; D: -; CDR3: CASRGGPRTLYF; DNA: TGTGCCAGCAGGGGGGGGCCGAGGACACTTTACTTC
J: TRBJ1-5; V: TRBV7-6; size: -; D: -; CDR3: CASSLQGPHQPQHF; DNA: TGTGCCAGCAGCCTACAGGGCCCACATCAGCCCCAGCATTTT
J: TRBJ2-4; V: TRBV27; size: -; D: TRBD2; CDR3: CASSPTPSGGANIQYF; DNA: TGTGCCAGCTCCCCGACGCCTAGCGGGGGGGCAAACATTCAGTACTTC
J: TRBJ1-3; V: TRBV5-1; size: once; D: -; CDR3: CASSPGSGNTIYF; DNA: TGCGCCAGCAGCCCAGGGTCTGGAAACACCATATATTTT
J: TRBJ2-3; V: TRBV6-2/TRBV6-3; size: -; D: TRBD2; CDR3: CASSYSPLAGGPHADTQYF; DNA: TGTGCCAGCAGTTACTCGCCTCTAGCGGGGGGTCCCCACGCCGATACGCAGTATTTT
J: TRBJ1-1; V: TRBV11-2; size: -; D: -; CDR3: CASSGRFTGITEAFF; DNA: TGTGCCAGCAGCGGAAGATTCACAGGGATCACTGAAGCTTTCTTT
J: TRBJ1-2; V: TRBV11-3; size: -; D: TRBD1; CDR3: CASSHLQGAVYGYTF; DNA: TGTGCCAGCAGCCACCTTCAGGGGGCAGTCTATGGCTACACCTTC
J: TRBJ1-4; V: TRBV5-8; size: -; D: TRBD1; CDR3: CASSQGQGGNEKLFF; DNA: TGTGCCAGCAGCCAGGGACAGGGGGGTAATGAAAAACTGTTTTTT
J: TRBJ2-5; V: TRBV6-4; size: once; D: TRBD2; CDR3: CASSEGTSGGQETQYF; DNA: TGTGCCAGCAGTGAAGGGACTAGCGGGGGTCAAGAGACCCAGTACTTC
J: TRBJ2-7; V: TRBV5-6; size: -; D: TRBD1; CDR3: CASSLRTGVSYEQYF; DNA: TGTGCCAGCAGCCTCCGGACAGGGGTGTCCTACGAGCAGTACTTC
J: TRBJ2-3; V: TRBV4-3; size: -; D: TRBD2; CDR3: CASSRLTSGSSTDTQYF; DNA: TGCGCCAGCAGCCGATTGACTAGCGGGAGTAGCACAGATACGCAGTATTTT
J: TRBJ2-7; V: TRBV19; size: -; D: -; CDR3: CASSIRASVLYEQYF; DNA: TGTGCCAGTAGTATACGCGCTAGCGTACTCTACGAGCAGTACTTC
J: TRBJ2-7; V: TRBV27; size: few; D: -; CDR3: CASSLSWGGEQYF; DNA: TGTGCCAGCAGTTTAAGTTGGGGCGGCGAGCAGTACTTC
J: TRBJ1-1; V: TRBV28; size: -; D: -; CDR3: CAVRSGGPTEAFF; DNA: TGTGCTGTTAGGAGCGGGGGGCCAACTGAAGCTTTCTTT
J: TRBJ2-7; V: TRBV24-1; size: -; D: TRBD1; CDR3: CATSPTGVENEQYF; DNA: TGTGCCACCAGCCCCACAGGGGTGGAGAACGAGCAGTACTTC
J: TRBJ2-1; V: TRBV25-1; size: -; D: TRBD2; CDR3: CASRRGGPAMSFFF; DNA: TGTGCCAGCAGGCGGGGGGGCCCGGCAATGAGTTTCTTCTTC
J: TRBJ1-1; V: TRBV30; size: -; D: -; CDR3: CAWSGQVNTEAFF; DNA: TGTGCCTGGTCAGGTCAAGTTAACACTGAAGCTTTCTTT
J: TRBJ2-3; V: TRBV7-6; size: once; D: TRBD2; CDR3: CASSSSGGGRTSTQYF; DNA: TGTGCCAGCAGCTCCAGCGGGGGCGGGAGGACTAGTACGCAGTATTTT
J: TRBJ2-3; V: TRBV9; size: -; D: TRBD2; CDR3: CASSVDPLAGVPNTDTQYF; DNA: TGTGCCAGCAGCGTAGATCCTCTAGCGGGGGTCCCCAACACAGATACGCAGTATTTT
J: TRBJ2-1; V: TRBV27; size: once; D: TRBD1; CDR3: CASSFPGPGTGGAYNEQFF; DNA: TGTGCCAGCAGTTTCCCCGGTCCCGGGACAGGGGGCGCATACAATGAGCAGTTCTTC
J: TRBJ2-2; V: TRBV30; size: -; D: -; CDR3: CAWRGGVRTGELFF; DNA: TGTGCCTGGAGAGGGGGAGTACGCACCGGGGAGCTGTTTTTT